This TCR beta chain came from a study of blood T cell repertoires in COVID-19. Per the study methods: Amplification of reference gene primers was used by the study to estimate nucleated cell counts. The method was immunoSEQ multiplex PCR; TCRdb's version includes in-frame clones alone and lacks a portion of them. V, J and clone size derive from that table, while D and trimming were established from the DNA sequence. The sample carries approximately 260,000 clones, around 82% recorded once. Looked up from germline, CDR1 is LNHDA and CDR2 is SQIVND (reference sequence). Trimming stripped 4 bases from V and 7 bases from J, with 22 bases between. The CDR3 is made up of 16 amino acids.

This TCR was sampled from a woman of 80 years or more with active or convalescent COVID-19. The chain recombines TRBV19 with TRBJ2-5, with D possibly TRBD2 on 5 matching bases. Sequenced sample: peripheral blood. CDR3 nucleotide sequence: TGTGCCAGTAGTAACTCCCGGACGGGGATCGAAGGGACCCAGTACTTC. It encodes CASSNSRTGIEGTQYF.